A single sample is the source of the 26 T cell receptor beta chains below, sequenced in a study of blood T cells in healthy people across ages. The authors ran a second PCR of roughly 6 to 12 cycles using a sample-barcoded 5' primer and a J-beta primer mix. TCRdb re-analysed the 5' RACE reads in MiXCR, keeping a single row per CDR3 protein. The top ten clones hold roughly 10% of a sample with 750,000 to 1,000,000 distinct CDR3 sequences, 25% to 30% of them seen once. The same specimen was also included in a second study, on T cells of mothers and their children.

The source material was blood. The receptors were gathered from a woman between 40 and 55 years old in good health.

This clonotype was observed a handful of times. V is TRBV29-1 and J is TRBJ1-2; D unresolved. The CDR3 contains 11 residues. CDR1 is SQVTM, CDR2 ANQGSEA, per germline. V lost 5 bases to trimming and J lost 7 bases, with 11 bases between them. The CDR3 loop is CSVSQVLGYTF. The CDR3 nucleotides read TGCAGCGTTTCTCAGGTTCTTGGCTACACCTTC.

This clonotype was seen many times. The chain couples TRBV28 to TRBJ1-2; weak D call: TRBD1 (5 bases). Germline CDR1 MDHEN, CDR2 SYDVKM. The CDR3 sequence is 12 residues long. Trimming took 4 bases from V and 8 from J, leaving 11 bases between them. The CDR3 reads CASSSRVNGYTF. In DNA, the CDR3 is TGTGCCAGCAGTTCCAGGGTAAACGGCTACACCTTC.

There are a few counts of this clonotype. This sequence joins TRBV9 and TRBJ1-2, with D perhaps matching TRBD1 (5 bases). This CDR3 has 15 amino acids. V dropped 0 bases and J dropped 0 bases, with 9 bases sitting between them. The germline gives CDR1 SGDLS, CDR2 YYNGEE. The CDR3 DNA is TGTGCCAGCAGCGTAGAGGGGATGGCTAACTATGGCTACACCTTC. Residues: CASSVEGMANYGYTF.

The rearrangement uses TRBV7-9 and TRBJ1-2; D may be TRBD1 (5 bases). Trimming stripped 5 bases from V and 5 bases from J, with 15 bases between. The CDR3 consists of 14 residues. The germline CDR1 and CDR2 sequences are SEHNR and FQNEAQ (reference sequence). This CDR3 is CASSGQGSEYGYTF. Written as DNA, the CDR3 is TGTGCCAGCAGCGGCCAGGGAAGTGAGTATGGCTACACCTTC.

V usage is TRBV19 and J usage is TRBJ1-1, with D possibly being TRBD1 (6 bases). Germline V gene sequence: CDR1 LNHDA, CDR2 SQIVND (reference sequence). V lost 3 bases to trimming and J lost 3 bases, with 20 bases between them. The CDR3 runs 17 residues. The CDR3 here is CASSILSGQGRDTEAFF. The CDR3 nucleotides are TGTGCCAGTAGTATCCTTTCCGGGCAGGGGAGGGACACTGAAGCTTTCTTT.

The chain combines TRBV28 with TRBJ1-6; 7 bases align to TRBD1. CDR1 and CDR2 (germline): MDHEN, SYDVKM. V dropped 0 bases and J dropped 7; count of bases not matched to a gene: 3. The CDR3 contains 15 residues. The DNA for the CDR3 is TGTGCCAGCAGTTTATGGGGGGACAGCAATTCACCCCTCCACTTT. Translating gives CASSLWGDSNSPLHF.

Concerning this clonotype: This may stem from a read error, because a much larger clone lies one nucleotide away. The rearrangement joins TRBV12-3 or TRBV12-4 to TRBJ1-4, with a weak D call TRBD1 (6 bases). This CDR3 contains 14 residues. DNA of the CDR3: TGTGCCGGCAGTTTACGGGGGGGCGAGGAAAAACTGTTTTTT. This codes for CAGSLRGGEEKLFF.

This chain uses TRBV28 with TRBJ2-5; a weak D match, TRBD2 (5 bases). This CDR3 has 11 amino acids. Germline CDR1 reads MDHEN; CDR2 reads SYDVKM. V lost 3 bases, J lost 9 bases, and 8 bases lay in between. In DNA form, the CDR3 reads TGTGCCAGCAGTTTGGGGAGCCCCCAGTACTTC. It specifies CASSLGSPQYF.

Notes on this clonotype: Its ends do not fully match the called genes, so a read error is possible. The chain carries TRBV20-1 and TRBJ2-1; 9 positions match TRBD1. This CDR3 has 15 residues. Germline lookup yields CDR1 DFQATT and CDR2 SNEGSKA (reference sequence). The CDR3 coding sequence is TGCAGTGCCAGAGCCCGGGACAGGGTCCTGCATGAGCAGTTCTTC. This encodes CSARARDRVLHEQFF.

V is TRBV20-1 and J is TRBJ2-5, with 8 bases matching TRBD1. Per the germline V gene, CDR1 is DFQATT and CDR2 is SNEGSKA (reference sequence). The length of the CDR3 is 15 residues. Trimming at V came to 2 bases and at J to 0 bases, leaving 5 bases not matched to a gene. CDR3 in DNA: TGCAGTGCTAGATCACAGGGGGAGTACCAAGAGACCCAGTACTTC. Translating gives CSARSQGEYQETQYF.

Concerning this clonotype: Given the absence of the conserved phenylalanine or tryptophan at the CDR3 end, a read error is likely. Because the CDR3's place on the DNA is in doubt, the DNA is left out and the CDR3 is given as listed by TCRdb. The chain links TRBV7-2 to TRBJ2-5; the D call of TRBD1 is as the table states it, not checked on the DNA. Including both end residues, the CDR3 is 17 amino acids long. Germline V CDR1 and CDR2: SGHTA, FQGNSA. The CDR3 sequence: CASSRGSGGLYGYTFGS.

The rearrangement links TRBV11-3 to TRBJ2-3, with 7 bases lining up with TRBD2. In germline, CDR1 is SGHNT, CDR2 YENEEA. This CDR3 comprises 16 residues. The V and J ends lost 1 base and 4 bases, in that order; junction bases with no gene match: 8. The CDR3 DNA follows: TGTGCCAGCAGCTTAGGATGGGAGGGGTCGTCAGATACGCAGTATTTT. Translation: CASSLGWEGSSDTQYF.

The chain recombines TRBV7-8 with TRBJ2-3, with no clear D. Per the germline V gene, CDR1 is SGHVS and CDR2 is FQNEAQ. This CDR3 is 17 amino acids long. The V end was cut by 0 bases, the J end by 0 bases, with 13 bases between. The CDR3 DNA follows: TGTGCCAGCAGCTTAGCCGATCTCATGACTAGCACAGATACGCAGTATTTT. Translated, it gives CASSLADLMTSTDTQYF. Drawing the rest from reference TRBV7-8 and TRBJ2-3, the complete variable domain is GAGVSQSPRYKVAKRGQDVALRCDPISGHVSLFWYQQALGQGPEFLTYFQNEAQLDKSGLPSDRFFAERPEGSVSTLKIQRTQQEDSAVYLCASSLADLMTSTDTQYFGPGTRLTVL.

V is TRBV10-3 and J is TRBJ2-5; D gene uncertain. Germline V gene lookup returns CDR1 ENHRY and CDR2 SYGVKD. The CDR3 runs 13 residues. V lost 6 bases to trimming and J lost 5 bases, with 13 bases between them. CDR3 nucleotide sequence: TGTGCCATCAGCCTGCAGGAATACGAGACCCAGTACTTC. It codes for CAISLQEYETQYF.

Points on this clonotype: Since a much larger clone is just one base distant, this may be a read error. In DNA, the CDR3 is TGTGCCAGCAGCTTTTCTAGCGGGGGACAATACAGTGAGCAGTTCTTC. Translated: CASSFSSGGQYSEQFF. The chain uses TRBV7-3 and TRBJ2-1; 10 bases align to TRBD2. The CDR3 extends over 16 amino acids. Germline CDR1 is SGHTA and CDR2 is FQGTGA.

This clonotype was observed many times. This chain joins TRBV28 and TRBJ2-3; possible D gene TRBD2, 5 bases. Germline CDR1 is MDHEN and CDR2 is SYDVKM. Trimming left V 5 bases short and J 1 base short, with 19 bases between. This CDR3 contains 17 residues. This CDR3 reads CASSPPPGRVGTDTQYF. The DNA of the CDR3 is TGTGCCAGCAGTCCTCCTCCTGGGCGGGTCGGCACAGATACGCAGTATTTT. The complete variable domain, with remaining parts taken from reference TRBV28 and TRBJ2-3, reads DVKVTQSSRYLVKRTGEKVFLECVQDMDHENMFWYRQDPGLGLRLIYFSYDVKMKEKGDIPEGYSVSREKKERFSLILESASTNQTSMYLCASSPPPGRVGTDTQYFGPGTRLTVL.

This chain connects TRBV20-1 to TRBJ1-1, with TRBD1 matching over 8 bases. CDR1 and CDR2 from the germline V gene are DFQATT and SNEGSKA (reference sequence). The length of the CDR3 is 17 residues. J gave up 2 bases and V 0 bases, and 11 bases lay outside the gene matches. CDR3 bases: TGCAGTGCTAGAGACGGGACAGGAGGTTTCGCAAACACTGAAGCTTTCTTT. Translation: CSARDGTGGFANTEAFF.

This clonotype was detected ten times or more. The CDR3 protein is CSVSDGRDQPQHF. CDR3 coding DNA: TGCAGCGTCTCAGACGGTAGGGATCAGCCCCAGCATTTT. The V call is TRBV29-1, the J call TRBJ1-5; D not resolved. The CDR3 is made up of 13 amino acids. V was shortened by 6 bases and J by 5 bases, with 14 bases between the two germline ends. The germline CDR1 and CDR2 sequences are SQVTM and ANQGSEA.

The chain combines TRBV7-9 with TRBJ2-1, with 9 nucleotides matching TRBD2. The ends lost 3 bases at V and 4 bases at J; junction bases unmatched: 7. The CDR3 is 16 amino acids. Germline V lookup: CDR1 SEHNR, CDR2 FQNEAQ (reference sequence). In DNA, the CDR3 is TGTGCCAGCAGCTTTGGAGCGGGGGGTAGTTACAATGAGCAGTTCTTC. It is translated as CASSFGAGGSYNEQFF.

This clonotype was recorded many times. This sequence joins TRBV12-3 or TRBV12-4 and TRBJ1-2; 7 bases align to TRBD1. The CDR3 sequence is 14 residues long. V was clipped by 3 bases and J by 4 bases; unmatched bases: 5. CDR3 in DNA: TGTGCCAGCAGTTTCTCTCAGGGGGGCTATGGCTACACCTTC. This sequence encodes CASSFSQGGYGYTF.

This chain links TRBV7-9 with TRBJ1-6; D is unclear. V was pared by 1 base and J by 6 bases, with 10 bases between. CDR1 and CDR2 from the germline V gene are SEHNR and FQNEAQ (reference sequence). This CDR3 is 15 amino acids long. The DNA of the CDR3 is TGTGCCAGCAGCTTAGAGGGCGACGTTAATTCACCCCTCCACTTT. Its protein product is CASSLEGDVNSPLHF.

This clonotype was seen ten or more times. The chain uses TRBV18 and TRBJ2-7; the D gene could be TRBD1 or TRBD2 (5 bases each). The ends were cut back, 3 bases at V and 6 bases at J, with 15 bases in the middle. Germline V gives CDR1 KGHSH, CDR2 LQKENI. CDR3 size: 14 residues. The CDR3 loop is CASSPEQVGVEQYF. CDR3 in DNA: TGTGCCAGCTCACCCGAACAGGTGGGGGTCGAGCAGTACTTC. The whole variable domain, filled in from reference TRBV18 and TRBJ2-7, reads NAGVMQNPRHLVRRRGQEARLRCSPMKGHSHVYWYRQLPEEGLKFMVYLQKENIIDESGMPKERFSAEFPKEGPSILRIQQVVRGDSAAYFCASSPEQVGVEQYFGPGTRLTVT.

The rearrangement uses TRBV20-1 and TRBJ2-1, with TRBD2 identical over 7 bases. The CDR3 is 13 amino acids. J was trimmed by 10 bases and V by 3 bases; bases with no gene match: 9. From germline, CDR1 is DFQATT and CDR2 SNEGSKA (reference sequence). The DNA for the CDR3 is TGCAGTGCTAGCGAGGGGAGGGAAGGGGAGCAGTTCTTC. Protein: CSASEGREGEQFF.

This clonotype appeared many times. The chain joins TRBV6-5 to TRBJ2-1; possibly TRBD1 or TRBD2 for D (6 bases each). The germline CDR1 and CDR2 sequences are MNHEY and SVGAGI. The length of the CDR3 is 14 residues. The germline V and J ends were trimmed by 6 bases and 5 bases, with 14 bases remaining between them. CDR3 sequence reads: CASSTSGANNEQFF. Here the CDR3 DNA reads TGTGCCAGCAGCACCTCGGGGGCAAACAATGAGCAGTTCTTC.

This clonotype was counted ten times or more. The J gene is TRBJ2-7, the V gene TRBV20-1; TRBD1 or TRBD2 may be the D gene (6 bases each). This CDR3 comprises 12 residues. Germline CDR1 reads DFQATT; CDR2 reads SNEGSKA (reference sequence). Trimming left V 5 bases short and J 5 bases short, with 13 bases between. This CDR3 reads CSARRGGHEQYF. CDR3 bases: TGCAGTGCTCGCAGGGGAGGCCACGAGCAGTACTTC.

This clonotype has at least ten counts. This sequence joins TRBV7-2 and TRBJ1-2, with TRBD1 identical over 10 bases. From germline, CDR1 is SGHTA and CDR2 FQGNSA. V was pared by 2 bases and J by 7 bases, with 7 bases of the junction left unmatched. The CDR3 loop spans 15 amino acids. The CDR3: CASSLSGQGSFGYTF. Written as DNA, the CDR3 is TGTGCCAGCAGCTTATCGGGACAGGGGTCGTTTGGCTACACCTTC.